This T cell receptor (beta chain) was retrieved from a study of T cell clusters in autoimmune cytopenias (dated by TCRdb to about 2019). Describing the broader study: Of the 40 to 55 healthy donor controls, over 20 were female, and the group had a mean age of approximately 51 years and a median age of roughly 62 years. Per sample, TRB sequencing gave a median depth of about 53,000 reads and a median of about 2,300 distinct TRB clonotypes. Alongside healthy, CLL and autoimmune hepatitis controls, autoimmune cytopenia patients had their peripheral blood TRB and IGH repertoires sequenced at active disease and again during treatment follow-up. The goal of the study was to find out whether patients with autoimmune cytopenia have a disease-specific immune repertoire signature that could be used as a blood-based biomarker. Controls were under 30 age-matched healthy donors for primary cytopenia and roughly 13 age-matched CLL patients for secondary cytopenia. Repertoires from autoimmune hepatitis patients were compared with those of over 20 healthy donors matched for age and sex.

Paper-wide results and their limitations: The GLIPH analysis suggested a lack of physiological T cell clusters in primary autoimmune cytopenia patients, since roughly 49 clusters were exclusive to healthy donors whereas approximately 17 were exclusive to patients. Shifts in the TRB repertoire, including less even repertoires in secondary cytopenia and CLL, were mostly a reflection of lymphoma bias and not of autoimmunity. In the comparison of secondary cytopenia with CLL, the cluster-lack signature was not observed, apparently because the dominant lymphoma-associated repertoire masked the signature. The T cell clusters were only ever defined in silico, so experimental validation of their functional role was still needed. About 3.3-fold more exclusive TRB clusters were observed in healthy donors than in active autoimmune hepatitis patients, consistent with an autoimmunity-wide signature.

For each sample, TRB amplification used 200 to 250 ng of peripheral blood genomic DNA, equal to approximately 37,500 genome equivalents. The CDR3 contains 13 residues, cysteine and phenylalanine counted. The record lacks a DNA sequence. The germline V gene (reference sequence) sets CDR1 to LNHDA and CDR2 to SQIVND. Remarks on this clonotype: Its antigen is not yet known.

TRB rearrangements were amplified by multiplex PCR following a touch-down protocol, with the TRB-A and TRB-B primer pools mixed in one tube. Illumina adapters and sample indices were added to the amplicons through two consecutive PCR reactions performed with Phusion HS II polymerase. After gel purification with the NucleoSpin Gel and PCR Clean-up kit, the amplicons were quantified by Qubit and checked for quality on an Agilent 2100 Bioanalyzer. Libraries were sequenced on an Illumina MiSeq using 600-cycle, single-indexed, paired-end runs. The published analysis was carried out like this. MiXCR version 2.1.12, together with the default MiXCR reference library, was used to align and assemble the TRB reads. A clone was defined by each unique CDR3 nucleotide sequence, and analysis was restricted to productive sequences with at least two reads. Repertoire diversity was assessed with alpha-parameterized diversity profiles (alpha 0 to 5), including the Shannon (alpha 1) and Simpson (alpha 2) indices, which were computed with an R script. The tcR package was used to compute combinatorial TRB VJ usage, which was then compared between cohorts by principal component analysis with ade4. TCRbeta CDR3s were clustered with GLIPH on cohort pairs matched by age and read depth, and cluster frequencies were compared by Wilcoxon test. TCRdb reprocessed the raw reads; every CDR3 protein sequence is a single record, and DNA is not supplied. The V and J calls here are based on TCRdb, not the publication. The sample has around 11,000 distinct CDR3 sequences on record. The ten largest clones capture less than 5.5% of the sample.

In addition, the sample was reused for a study of T cell repertoires in aging, cancer and after chemotherapy. As noted in the second study: Six donor age groups were covered, ranging from 30 or younger up to 70 or older, and each group contained at least three individuals. Control TCR repertoires from healthy donors were recorded over several months to years, and clear clonal overlap was observed across re-sampling. Several million TCR reads were contained in the full dataset. Significantly lower blood TCR diversity and higher clonality were observed in untreated patients with hematological or solid cancers than in age-matched healthy donors. Declining TCR diversity with age in healthy donors was mainly explained by loss of richness; in cancer patients, loss of evenness also contributed. Median generation probability increased over the chemotherapy interval in both cancer cohorts, suggesting repertoire reconstitution through rebound thymic output. It was noted by the authors that conclusions about immunological memory after chemotherapy cannot be drawn from the repertoire data. To examine immunoaging and T cell reconstitution after chemotherapy, the study profiled TCR beta repertoires in peripheral blood from healthy donors and cancer patients. Alongside 95 healthy donors serving as a reference group, the cohort included roughly 220 cancer patients, of whom 90 to 94 had hematological cancers and 110 to 140 had solid cancers. MiXCR versions 2.12 and 3.0.5 were used to process TRB sequences. Repertoire metrics included Shannon diversity, evenness, clonality (one minus evenness), and alpha-parameterized diversity profiles from alpha 0 to 5. The IGoR algorithm was used to calculate generation probabilities for clones in the paired samples taken before and after chemotherapy.

The rearrangement joined TRBV19 to TRBJ2-7. The receptor comes from a human donor in good health. Input material: peripheral blood. The CDR3 region: CASSIRSTNEQYF.